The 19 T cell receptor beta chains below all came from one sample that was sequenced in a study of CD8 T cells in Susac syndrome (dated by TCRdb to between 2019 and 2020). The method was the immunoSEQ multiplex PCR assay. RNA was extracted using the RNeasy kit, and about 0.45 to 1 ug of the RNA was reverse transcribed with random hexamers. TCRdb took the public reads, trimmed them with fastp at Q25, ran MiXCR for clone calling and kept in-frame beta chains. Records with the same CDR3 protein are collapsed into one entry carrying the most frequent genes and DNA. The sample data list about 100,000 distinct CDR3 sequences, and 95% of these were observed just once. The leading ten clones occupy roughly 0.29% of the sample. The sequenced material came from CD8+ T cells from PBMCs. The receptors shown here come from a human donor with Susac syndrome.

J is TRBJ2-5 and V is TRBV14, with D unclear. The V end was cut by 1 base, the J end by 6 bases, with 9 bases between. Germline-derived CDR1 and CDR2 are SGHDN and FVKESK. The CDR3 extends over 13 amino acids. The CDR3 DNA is TGTGCCAGCAGCCAAGTGAGCTGGCAGACCCAGTACTTC. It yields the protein CASSQVSWQTQYF.

The CDR3 nucleotides are TGTGCCAGCAGCCCCTCTTCGGGGGCCACCTACGAGCAGTACTTC. Translation gives CASSPSSGATYEQYF. The V call is TRBV9, the J call TRBJ2-7; tentatively, D is TRBD1 or TRBD2 (6 bases each). Trimming shortened V by 4 bases and J by 2 bases, and 16 bases separated the two germline ends. CDR1 is SGDLS, CDR2 YYNGEE, per germline. The CDR3 is 15 amino acids.

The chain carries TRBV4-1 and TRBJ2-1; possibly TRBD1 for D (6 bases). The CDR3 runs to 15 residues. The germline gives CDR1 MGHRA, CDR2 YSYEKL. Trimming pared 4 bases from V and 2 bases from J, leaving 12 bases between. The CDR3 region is CASSPGTHPYNEQFF. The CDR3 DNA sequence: TGCGCCAGCAGCCCCGGGACACATCCCTACAATGAGCAGTTCTTC.

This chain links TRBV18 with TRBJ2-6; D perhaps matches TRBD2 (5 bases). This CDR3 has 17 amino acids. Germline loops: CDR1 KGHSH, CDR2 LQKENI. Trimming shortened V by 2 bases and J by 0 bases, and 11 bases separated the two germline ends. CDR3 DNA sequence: TGTGCCAGCTCACCAAACGGAGGCCACTCTGGGGCCAACGTCCTGACTTTC. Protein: CASSPNGGHSGANVLTF.

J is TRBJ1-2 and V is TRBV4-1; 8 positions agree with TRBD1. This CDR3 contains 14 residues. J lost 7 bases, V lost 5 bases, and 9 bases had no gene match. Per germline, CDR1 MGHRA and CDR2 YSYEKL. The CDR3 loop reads CASSSRTGFVGYTF. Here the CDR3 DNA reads TGCGCCAGCAGCTCCCGGACAGGGTTTGTTGGCTACACCTTC.

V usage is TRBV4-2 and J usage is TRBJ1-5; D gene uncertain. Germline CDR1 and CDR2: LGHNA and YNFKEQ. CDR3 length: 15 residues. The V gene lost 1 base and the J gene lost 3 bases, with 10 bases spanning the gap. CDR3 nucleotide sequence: TGTGCCAGCAGCCAAGGTACACAGCTCAATCAGCCCCAGCATTTT. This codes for CASSQGTQLNQPQHF.

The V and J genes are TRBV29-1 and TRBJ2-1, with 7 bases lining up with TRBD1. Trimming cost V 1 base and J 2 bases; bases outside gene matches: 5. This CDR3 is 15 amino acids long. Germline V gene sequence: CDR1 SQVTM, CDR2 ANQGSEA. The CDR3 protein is CSVEGRGQAYNEQFF. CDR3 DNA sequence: TGCAGCGTTGAAGGAAGGGGGCAGGCCTACAATGAGCAGTTCTTC.

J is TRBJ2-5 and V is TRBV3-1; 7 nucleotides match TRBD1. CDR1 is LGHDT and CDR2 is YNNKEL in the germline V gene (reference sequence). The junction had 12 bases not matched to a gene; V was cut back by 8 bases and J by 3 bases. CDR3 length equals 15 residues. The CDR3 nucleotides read TGTGCCAGCGTAGACAGGGAGTGGTCCGAAGAGACCCAGTACTTC. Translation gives CASVDREWSEETQYF.

CDR3 residues: CATSDPGQGETQYF. The CDR3 region has the DNA TGTGCCACCAGTGATCCGGGACAGGGAGAGACCCAGTACTTC. The V gene is TRBV24-1, the J gene TRBJ2-5, with 9 nucleotides matching TRBD1. The CDR3 has 14 residues. V trimming: 3 bases; J trimming: 4 bases; junction bases outside the gene matches: 2. Germline CDR1 reads KGHDR; CDR2 reads SFDVKD.

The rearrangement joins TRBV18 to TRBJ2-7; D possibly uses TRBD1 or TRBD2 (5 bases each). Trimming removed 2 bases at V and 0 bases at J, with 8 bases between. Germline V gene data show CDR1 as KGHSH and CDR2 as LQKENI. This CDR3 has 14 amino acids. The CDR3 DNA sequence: TGTGCCAGCTCACCAGGGGACGGCTCCTACGAGCAGTACTTC. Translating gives CASSPGDGSYEQYF.

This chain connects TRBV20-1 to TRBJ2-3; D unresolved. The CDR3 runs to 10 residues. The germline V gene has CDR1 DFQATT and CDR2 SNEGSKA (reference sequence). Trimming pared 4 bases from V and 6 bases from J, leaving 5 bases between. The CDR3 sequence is CSANGDTQYF. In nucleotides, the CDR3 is TGCAGTGCTAATGGGGATACGCAGTATTTT.

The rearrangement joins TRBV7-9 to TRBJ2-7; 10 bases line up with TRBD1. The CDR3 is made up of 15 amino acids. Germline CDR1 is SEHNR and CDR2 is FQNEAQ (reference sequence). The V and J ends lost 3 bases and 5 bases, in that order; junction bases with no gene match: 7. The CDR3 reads CASSFTRDRGDEQYF. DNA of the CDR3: TGTGCCAGCAGCTTTACCCGGGACAGGGGAGACGAGCAGTACTTC. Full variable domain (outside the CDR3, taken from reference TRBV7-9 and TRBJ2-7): DTGVSQNPRHKITKRGQNVTFRCDPISEHNRLYWYRQTLGQGPEFLTYFQNEAQLEKSRLLSDRFSAERPKGSFSTLEIQRTEQGDSAMYLCASSFTRDRGDEQYFGPGTRLTVT.

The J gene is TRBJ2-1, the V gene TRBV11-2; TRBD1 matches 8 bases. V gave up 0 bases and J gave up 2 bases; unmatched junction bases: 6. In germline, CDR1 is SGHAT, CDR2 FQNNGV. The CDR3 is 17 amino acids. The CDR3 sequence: CASSLDHRQGTYNEQFF. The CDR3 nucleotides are TGTGCCAGCAGCTTAGATCACCGACAGGGGACCTACAATGAGCAGTTCTTC.

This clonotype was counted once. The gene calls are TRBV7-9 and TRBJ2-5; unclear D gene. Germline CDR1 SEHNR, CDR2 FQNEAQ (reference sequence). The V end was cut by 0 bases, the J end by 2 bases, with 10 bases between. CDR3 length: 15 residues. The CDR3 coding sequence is TGTGCCAGCAGCTTAGCGGGCGGTACGCAAGAGACCCAGTACTTC. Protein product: CASSLAGGTQETQYF.

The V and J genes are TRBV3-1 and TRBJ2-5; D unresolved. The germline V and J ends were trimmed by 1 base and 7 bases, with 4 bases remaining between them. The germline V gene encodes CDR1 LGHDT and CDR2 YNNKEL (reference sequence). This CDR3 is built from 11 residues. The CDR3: CASSQVPTQYF. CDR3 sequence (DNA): TGTGCCAGCAGCCAAGTCCCGACCCAGTACTTC.

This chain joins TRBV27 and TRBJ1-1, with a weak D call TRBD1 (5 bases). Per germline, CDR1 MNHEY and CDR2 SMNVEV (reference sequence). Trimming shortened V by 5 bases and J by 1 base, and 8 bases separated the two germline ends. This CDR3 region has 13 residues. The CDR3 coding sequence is TGTGCCAGCAGTATGGGACGGAACACTGAAGCTTTCTTT. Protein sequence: CASSMGRNTEAFF.

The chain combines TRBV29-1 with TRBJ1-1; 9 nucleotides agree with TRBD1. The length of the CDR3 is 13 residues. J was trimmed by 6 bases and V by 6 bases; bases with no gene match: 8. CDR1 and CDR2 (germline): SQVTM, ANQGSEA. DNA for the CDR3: TGCAGCGTCGACAGGGGGTCGAGTCCTGAAGCTTTCTTT. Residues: CSVDRGSSPEAFF.

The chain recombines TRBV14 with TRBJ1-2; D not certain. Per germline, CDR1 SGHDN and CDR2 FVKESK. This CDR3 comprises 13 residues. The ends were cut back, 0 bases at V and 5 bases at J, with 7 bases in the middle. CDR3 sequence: CASSQDGLYGYTF. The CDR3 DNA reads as TGTGCCAGCAGCCAAGATGGACTGTATGGCTACACCTTC. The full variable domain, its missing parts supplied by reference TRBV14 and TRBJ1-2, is EAGVTQFPSHSVIEKGQTVTLRCDPISGHDNLYWYRRVMGKEIKFLLHFVKESKQDESGMPNNRFLAERTGGTYSTLKVQPAELEDSGVYFCASSQDGLYGYTFGSGTRLTVV.

The CDR3: CASSQASISGNTIYF. CDR3 nucleotides: TGTGCCAGCAGCCAAGCCTCAATCTCTGGAAACACCATATATTTT. The chain links TRBV14 to TRBJ1-3; no definite D call. The CDR3 is 15 residues long. The germline V gene encodes CDR1 SGHDN and CDR2 FVKESK. V lost 1 base and J 0 bases, leaving 7 bases between the germline ends. The entire variable domain, with the rest obtained from reference TRBV14 and TRBJ1-3, is as follows: EAGVTQFPSHSVIEKGQTVTLRCDPISGHDNLYWYRRVMGKEIKFLLHFVKESKQDESGMPNNRFLAERTGGTYSTLKVQPAELEDSGVYFCASSQASISGNTIYFGEGSWLTVV.